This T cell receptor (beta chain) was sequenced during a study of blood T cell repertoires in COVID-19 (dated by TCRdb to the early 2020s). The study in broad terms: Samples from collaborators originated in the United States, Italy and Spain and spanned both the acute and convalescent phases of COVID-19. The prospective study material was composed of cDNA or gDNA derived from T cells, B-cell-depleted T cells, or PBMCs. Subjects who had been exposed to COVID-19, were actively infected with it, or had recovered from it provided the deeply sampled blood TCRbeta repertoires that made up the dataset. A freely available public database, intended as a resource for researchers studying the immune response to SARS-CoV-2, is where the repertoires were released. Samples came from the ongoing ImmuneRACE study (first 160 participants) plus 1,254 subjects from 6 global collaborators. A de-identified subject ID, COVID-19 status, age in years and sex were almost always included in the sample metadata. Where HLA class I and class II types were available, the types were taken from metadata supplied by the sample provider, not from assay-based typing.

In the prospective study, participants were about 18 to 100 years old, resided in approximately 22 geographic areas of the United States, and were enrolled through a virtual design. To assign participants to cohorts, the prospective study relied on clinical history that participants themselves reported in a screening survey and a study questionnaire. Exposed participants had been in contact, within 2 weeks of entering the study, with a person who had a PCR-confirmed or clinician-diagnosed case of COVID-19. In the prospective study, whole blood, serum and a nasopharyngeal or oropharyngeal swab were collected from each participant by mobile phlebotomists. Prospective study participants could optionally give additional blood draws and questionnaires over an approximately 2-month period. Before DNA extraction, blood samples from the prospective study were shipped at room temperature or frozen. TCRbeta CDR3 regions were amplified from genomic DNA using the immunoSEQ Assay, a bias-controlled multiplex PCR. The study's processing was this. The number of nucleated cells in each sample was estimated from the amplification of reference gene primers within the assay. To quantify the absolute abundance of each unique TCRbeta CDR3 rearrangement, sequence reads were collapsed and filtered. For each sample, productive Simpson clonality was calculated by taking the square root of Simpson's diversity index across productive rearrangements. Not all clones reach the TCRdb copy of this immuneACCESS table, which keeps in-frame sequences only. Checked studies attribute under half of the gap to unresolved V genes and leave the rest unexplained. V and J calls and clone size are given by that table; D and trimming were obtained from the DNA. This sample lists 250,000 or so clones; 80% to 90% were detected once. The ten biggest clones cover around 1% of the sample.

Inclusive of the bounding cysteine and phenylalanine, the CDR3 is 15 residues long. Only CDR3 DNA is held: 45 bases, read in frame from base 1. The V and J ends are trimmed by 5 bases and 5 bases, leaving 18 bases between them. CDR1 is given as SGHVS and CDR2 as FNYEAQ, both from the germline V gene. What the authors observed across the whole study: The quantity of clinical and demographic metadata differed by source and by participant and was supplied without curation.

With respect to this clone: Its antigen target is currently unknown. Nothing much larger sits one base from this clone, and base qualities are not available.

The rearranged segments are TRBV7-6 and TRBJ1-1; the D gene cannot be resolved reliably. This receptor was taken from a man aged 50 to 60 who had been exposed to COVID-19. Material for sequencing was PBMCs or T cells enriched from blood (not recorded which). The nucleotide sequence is TGTGCCAGCAGCGGACCGCGGGGTCGAGGAACTGAAGCTTTCTTT. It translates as CASSGPRGRGTEAFF. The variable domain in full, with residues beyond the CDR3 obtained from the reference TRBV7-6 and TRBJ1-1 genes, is GAGVSQSPRYKVTKRGQDVALRCDPISGHVSLYWYRQALGQGPEFLTYFNYEAQQDKSGLPNDRFSAERPEGSISTLTIQRTEQRDSAMYRCASSGPRGRGTEAFFGQGTRLTVV.